Below, 15 T cell receptor beta chains from the same sample are listed, as sequenced in a study of CD8 T cells in ankylosing spondylitis. TCRdb re-called the 5' RACE reads with MiXCR, one entry per CDR3 protein. The sample carries about 240,000 distinct CDR3 sequences, over 9.5% recorded once. Sequencing input: blood, either unsorted or a sorted T cell fraction (not recorded which). The source of these receptors is a male donor with ankylosing spondylitis or in good health (not recorded which).

This chain links TRBV20-1 with TRBJ2-7, with D possibly matching TRBD2 (6 bases). V was cut by 0 bases and J by 1 base, with 10 bases left in between. The CDR3 length is 14 residues. Germline loops: CDR1 DFQATT, CDR2 SNEGSKA (reference sequence). This chain's CDR3 is CSARDGRGSYEQYF. CDR3 coding DNA: TGCAGTGCTAGAGACGGTCGGGGGTCCTACGAGCAGTACTTC.

This clonotype has just a few counts. The rearrangement links TRBV6-6 to TRBJ2-3, with TRBD1 matching over 8 bases. Germline CDR1 reads MNHNY; CDR2 reads SVGAGI (reference sequence). The CDR3 has 11 residues. V shed 4 bases, J shed 11 bases, and the junction held 2 bases outside the gene matches. The CDR3 DNA reads TGTGCCAGCAGTTCTGGACAGGGGCAGTATTTT. The encoded protein is CASSSGQGQYF.

This clonotype was seen at least ten times. This chain joins TRBV30 and TRBJ2-7, with 9 bases that match TRBD1. The CDR3 loop spans 14 amino acids. The J segment lost 3 bases and the V segment lost 0 bases, leaving 3 bases of the junction unmatched. Germline V gene data show CDR1 as GTSNPN and CDR2 as SVGIG (reference sequence). The CDR3 reads CAWSVGTGRYEQYF. The CDR3 DNA follows: TGTGCCTGGAGTGTTGGGACAGGGCGCTACGAGCAGTACTTC. Looking up the rest from reference TRBV30 and TRBJ2-7 gives the full variable domain: SQTIHQWPATLVQPVGSPLSLECTVEGTSNPNLYWYRQAAGRGLQLLFYSVGIGQISSEVPQNLSASRPQDRQFILSSKKLLLSDSGFYLCAWSVGTGRYEQYFGPGTRLTVT.

Ten or more counts support this clonotype. Likely a read error: the CDR3 ends without its conserved phenylalanine or tryptophan. It is unclear where the CDR3 begins or ends on the DNA, so no DNA is shown, and the CDR3 is as TCRdb lists it. The V and J genes are TRBV20-1 and TRBJ1-2; the listed D gene, TRBD1, was not tested against the DNA. CDR1 and CDR2 from the germline V gene are DFQATT and SNEGSKA (reference sequence). The CDR3 is 13 residues long, ends included. The CDR3 protein is CSASLPGDRPSVA.

Regarding this clonotype: One end of the junction does not line up with germline, which may come from a read error. The rearrangement joins TRBV30 to TRBJ1-2; possible D gene TRBD1, 5 bases. Germline V gene sequence: CDR1 GTSNPN, CDR2 SVGIG (reference sequence). This CDR3 has 16 amino acids. The CDR3 here is CAWSADTQGRNYCYTF. The DNA of the CDR3 is TGTGCCTGGAGCGCCGACACTCAGGGAAGAAACTATTGCTACACCTTC.

This chain links TRBV20-1 with TRBJ2-2; D remains ambiguous. Trimming took off 3 bases at V and 4 bases at J, with 12 bases between the two ends. The CDR3 is made up of 14 amino acids. The germline V gene encodes CDR1 DFQATT and CDR2 SNEGSKA (reference sequence). CDR3 residues: CSASSHLSTGELFF. The DNA of the CDR3 is TGCAGTGCTAGCTCCCACTTATCCACCGGGGAGCTGTTTTTT.

The V call is TRBV4-2, the J call TRBJ2-1, with TRBD2 matching 12 bases. Germline assignment: CDR1 LGHNA and CDR2 YNFKEQ. This CDR3 contains 20 residues. The ends lost 4 bases at V and 3 bases at J; junction bases unmatched: 16. The CDR3 nucleotides read TGTGCCAGCAGCCCCCGGCTGCCTAGCGGGGGGGACACCAACTACAATGAGCAGTTCTTC. It encodes CASSPRLPSGGDTNYNEQFF.

This clonotype was counted many times. V and J are TRBV20-1 and TRBJ2-2; D may be TRBD1 (6 bases). Between the trimmed V and J ends, which lost 3 bases and 3 bases, there was a span of 11 bases. This CDR3 is 14 amino acids long. Germline V gives CDR1 DFQATT, CDR2 SNEGSKA (reference sequence). CDR3 coding DNA: TGCAGTGCTAGGGGCAGGGGATACACCGGGGAGCTGTTTTTT. Translating gives CSARGRGYTGELFF.

At least ten counts were recorded for this clonotype. V and J are TRBV6-5 and TRBJ1-1; a possible D gene is TRBD1 (6 bases). V lost 0 bases, J lost 1 base, and 15 bases lay in between. The germline CDR1 and CDR2 sequences are MNHEY and SVGAGI. This CDR3 region has 17 residues. Here the CDR3 reads CASSYSQGIRANTEAFF. The DNA for the CDR3 is TGTGCCAGCAGTTACTCCCAGGGGATCAGGGCGAACACTGAAGCTTTCTTT.

This clonotype was picked up many times. A junction boundary mismatches the germline segment, possibly from a read error. Here the CDR3 reads CASSLDGRTTRAIRGNF. CDR3 nucleotides: TGCGCCAGCAGCTTGGACGGGAGAACCACTCGGGCGATAAGGGGTAACTTC. The chain couples TRBV5-1 to TRBJ2-7, with D perhaps TRBD2 (6 bases). CDR1 is SGHRS and CDR2 is YFSETQ in the germline V gene. CDR3 length equals 17 residues.

The chain couples TRBV12-3 or TRBV12-4 to TRBJ1-1; D is unresolved. The CDR3 runs to 14 residues. The ends were cut back, 3 bases at V and 4 bases at J, with 12 bases in the middle. This CDR3 reads CASSFDRVTTEAFF. CDR3 nucleotides: TGTGCCAGCAGTTTTGACCGAGTGACCACTGAAGCTTTCTTT.

This clonotype was counted many times. This chain joins TRBV12-3 or TRBV12-4 and TRBJ2-2; 10 nucleotides match TRBD2. V lost 10 bases, J lost 1 base, and 6 bases stayed unmatched. CDR3 size: 15 residues. CDR3 amino acids: CATQREGRNTGELFF. CDR3 bases: TGTGCCACCCAGCGGGAGGGCCGGAACACCGGGGAGCTGTTTTTT.

This clonotype was seen a few times. This chain connects TRBV5-1 to TRBJ2-2; 7 bases align to TRBD1. The germline CDR1 and CDR2 sequences are SGHRS and YFSETQ. The CDR3 covers 20 residues. Trimming took 3 bases from V and 0 from J; bases not matched to a gene: 17. CDR3: CASSYPATTTGWANTGELFF. As DNA, the CDR3 is TGCGCCAGCAGCTACCCCGCAACGACGACAGGGTGGGCGAACACCGGGGAGCTGTTTTTT. Filled out from reference TRBV5-1 and TRBJ2-2, the complete variable domain reads KAGVTQTPRYLIKTRGQQVTLSCSPISGHRSVSWYQQTPGQGLQFLFEYFSETQRNKGNFPGRFSGRQFSNSRSEMNVSTLELGDSALYLCASSYPATTTGWANTGELFFGEGSRLTVL.

The rearrangement joins TRBV6-1 to TRBJ2-2; D not certain. The CDR3 is made up of 13 amino acids. Germline loops: CDR1 MNHNS, CDR2 SASEGT. Trimming left V 4 bases short and J 6 bases short, with 9 bases between. CDR3 nucleotide sequence: TGTGCCAGCAGTGTAGCCCGCGCCGGGGAGCTGTTTTTT. This translates into CASSVARAGELFF.

This clonotype was seen repeatedly, ten times or more. The V call is TRBV2, the J call TRBJ2-5, with TRBD1 identical over 9 bases. With 7 bases clipped from V and 5 bases from J, the junction kept 8 bases outside the gene matches. The CDR3 contains 14 residues. Germline values: CDR1 SNHLY, CDR2 FYNNEI. The CDR3 protein is CASTLQGARETQYF. In DNA form, the CDR3 reads TGTGCCAGCACCCTACAGGGGGCGAGGGAGACCCAGTACTTC.